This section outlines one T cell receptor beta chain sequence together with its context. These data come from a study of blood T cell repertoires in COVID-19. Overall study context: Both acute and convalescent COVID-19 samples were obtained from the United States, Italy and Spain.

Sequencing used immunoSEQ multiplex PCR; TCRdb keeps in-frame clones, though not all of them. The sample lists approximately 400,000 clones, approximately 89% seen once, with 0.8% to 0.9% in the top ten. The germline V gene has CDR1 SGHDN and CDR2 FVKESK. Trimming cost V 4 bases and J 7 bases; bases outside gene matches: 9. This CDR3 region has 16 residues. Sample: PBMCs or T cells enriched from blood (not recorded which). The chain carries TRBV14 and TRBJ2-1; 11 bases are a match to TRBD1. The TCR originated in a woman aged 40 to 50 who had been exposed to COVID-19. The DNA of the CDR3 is TGTGCCAGCAGCCGACCCCGGGACAGGGGGAAAAATGAGCAGTTCTTC. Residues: CASSRPRDRGKNEQFF.